This is a list of T cell receptor beta chains from one sample in a study of T cells in Graves' hyperthyroidism and ophthalmopathy. One entry per CDR3 protein, called by TCRdb with MiXCR from the multiplex PCR reads. This sample has 640,000 or so distinct CDR3 sequences; around 14% occur once, and the top ten carry about 6.6%. Sequenced sample: blood. The receptors were sampled from a woman between 18 and 30 years old with Graves' ophthalmopathy. Both conserved end residues are part of each CDR3.

V | CDR3
TRBV6-2/TRBV6-3 | CASSAAGTRGNEQFF
TRBV12-3/TRBV12-4 | CASSSFTGTNEKLFF
TRBV4-1 | CASSQGPFVGGSYNEQFF
TRBV13 | CASEGRSSEQYF
TRBV7-6 | CASSSGTSGVGRTDTQYF
TRBV5-1 | CASSLEGTPSSYEQYF
TRBV5-1 | CASNVDRAEAFF
TRBV6-1 | CASSPEVGGSYNEQFF
TRBV7-9 | CASSSSGAGDNEQFF
TRBV12-3/TRBV12-4 | CASSPRRTDTQYF
TRBV28 | CASRTSDLQAFF
TRBV20-1 | CSARDLNMNTEAFF
TRBV27 | CASSLLAGGPSDEQFF
TRBV4-2 | CASSQAHGSTDTQYF
TRBV7-9 | CASSSAGTGSTDTQYF
TRBV27 | CASSLTWAAFF
TRBV4-2 | CASSQEKQAQETQYF
TRBV12-3/TRBV12-4 | CASSLSWTFTEAFF
TRBV6-4 | CASSEEGQPNSPLHF
TRBV20-1 | CSARDFREITDTQYF
TRBV5-4 | CASSSPTSGRYEQYF
TRBV5-5 | CASRYPGLASSYNEQFF
TRBV6-1 | CASRGGTGLSWAPYEQYF
TRBV28 | CASSPPRLAGVRETQYF
TRBV6-2/TRBV6-3 | CASSYVKRDDEQFF
TRBV28 | CASPPQGGVPYNEQFF
TRBV7-9 | CASSPLGLVRYEQYF
TRBV12-3/TRBV12-4 | CASRTRTGAPDGYTF
TRBV13 | CASSDKQGIKAYEQYF
TRBV7-9 | CASSPRRMTYEQYF
TRBV13 | CASSPGTINEQFF
TRBV3-1 | CASSQEVKRRSGANVLTF
TRBV28 | CASSHGTGGATNEQYF
TRBV12-3/TRBV12-4 | CASVRDTGELFF
TRBV27 | CASSRDRVSRRGLEKLFF
TRBV28 | CASTATGGAATEAFF
TRBV7-9 | CASSSNTGTYTDTQYF
TRBV6-6 | CASSYIGPGGNEQYF
TRBV2 | CASSDAASNSPLHF
TRBV11-3 | CASSLAVTSSYEQYF
TRBV6-1 | CASMTGAGPLYEQYF
TRBV29-1 | CSVTGLAGGRNTGELFF
TRBV6-1 | CATCLLVNYGYTF
TRBV2 | CLAGGPTYNEQFF
TRBV6-2/TRBV6-3 | CASATGTSGETQYF
TRBV14 | CASSQEQPVLRTDTQYF
TRBV2 | CASSARTGAPNYGYTF
TRBV7-2 | CASSQSGGLQETQYF
TRBV27 | CASSRGESIGEQYF
TRBV27 | CASSSLDQTLGGNGYTF
TRBV7-9 | CASSSDSAGANVLTF
TRBV27 | CASSLLLGTSGGYTYNEQFF
TRBV19 | CASRERGYSYEQYF
TRBV7-9 | CASSFRRELGTGELFF
TRBV4-1 | CASSQPGGVTGELFF
TRBV30 | CAWSVFGIQNTIYF
TRBV4-2 | CASSQDPDRVMAGELFF
TRBV20-1 | CSARDPRGRGDEQFF
TRBV18 | CASSPPTGRDEQYF